This T cell receptor (beta chain) was sequenced for a study of shared clonotypes between healthy human individuals. With 6 bases clipped from V and 1 base from J, the junction kept 3 bases outside the gene matches. Germline CDR1 and CDR2: LNHDA and SQIVND (reference sequence). The CDR3 runs to 16 residues. Naive CD45RA+ and memory CD45RA-negative subsets were split from CD4+ cells. Repertoires were generated with immunoSEQ multiplex PCR, while TCRdb's copy carries only in-frame clones and drops some. This sample yields about 710,000 clones, of which over 55% are seen a single time; under 2% belongs to the top ten.

V gene TRBV19 combines with J gene TRBJ2-3; 14 bases are shared with TRBD2. The sequencing sample was made of memory CD4+ T cells sorted from blood. As to subset: CD45RA-negative fraction. This sequence was found in a woman aged 25 to 39 in good health. CDR3 residues: CASRRLAGGGTDTQYF. For the CDR3, the DNA is TGTGCCAGTAGAAGACTAGCGGGAGGGGGCACAGATACGCAGTATTTT.